There are a few counts of the clone carrying this T cell receptor (beta chain). What it binds is unknown. This entry belongs to a study of cytotoxic CD8 clonotypes in ibrutinib-treated CLL. Regarding the study as a whole: Public clonotypes were seen rarely and were contracted or stable on treatment.

Sequencing was performed with immunoSEQ multiplex PCR; in TCRdb, only in-frame clones are kept and a portion is missing. The sample holds around 250,000 clones, roughly 70% seen once. V lost 0 bases and J lost 2, with 10 bases in between. This CDR3 comprises 16 residues. Germline V CDR1 and CDR2: SGHTA, FQGTGA. This receptor was obtained from a human donor with chronic lymphocytic leukemia. J is TRBJ2-2 and V is TRBV7-3; D perhaps matches TRBD2 (6 bases). Sequences were derived from PBMCs, sampled after 24 months of ibrutinib treatment. The CDR3 region is CASSLTGTYNTGELFF. CDR3 coding DNA: TGTGCCAGCAGCTTAACCGGGACTTACAACACCGGGGAGCTGTTTTTT.